The present entry profiles one T cell receptor (beta chain) with its context. This clonotype has more than one count but fewer than ten. The clone's antigen remains unknown. It has no much larger one-base neighbor in the sample; base qualities were not kept. Germline trimming: 0 bases from V, 7 bases from J; junction bases outside gene matches: 3. Spanning cysteine to phenylalanine, the CDR3 consists of 17 amino acids. Just CDR3 DNA is preserved here, 51 bases in frame from base 1. CDR1 and CDR2, looked up from the germline V gene, are MNHEY and SVGEGT. Library creation used RT-PCR. These reads were obtained on a NextSeq 550. The public reads were reprocessed in TCRdb via fastp at Q25 and MiXCR, keeping in-frame beta chains. Records with the same CDR3 protein are collapsed into one entry carrying the most frequent genes and DNA. The sample data list approximately 430,000 distinct CDR3 sequences, and 16% of these were observed just once. Around 7.2% of the sample goes to the ten largest clones.

This entry is derived from a study of patients and donors after allogeneic stem cell transplantation (TCRdb year 2020). The source material was blood, either unsorted or a sorted T cell fraction (not recorded which). The TCR sequence derives from a human donor who was either an allogeneic HSCT recipient or a stem cell or donor lymphocyte infusion donor (not recorded which). It is not recorded whose cells these are; they may come from a transplant donor. The chain joins TRBV6-2 or TRBV6-3 to TRBJ2-1, with 16 bases matching TRBD2. The nucleotide sequence reads TGTGCCAGCAGTTACTCGGGACTAGCGGGGGGGCGAAATGAGCAGTTCTTC. This sequence encodes CASSYSGLAGGRNEQFF.